These 31 T cell receptor beta chains were all obtained from the same sample, sequenced in a study of blood T cell repertoires in COVID-19. TCRdb's table, derived via immunoSEQ multiplex PCR, lists solely in-frame clones and lacks some. Among a few hundred thousand clones, around 85% were seen once, and the ten largest hold about 2%. The sequenced sample was PBMCs or T cells enriched from blood (not recorded which). These receptors were taken from a man aged 25-45 years who had recovered from COVID-19.

The chain is built from TRBV7-9 and TRBJ1-5; TRBD1 agrees at 10 bases. The ends lost 3 bases at V and 4 bases at J; junction bases unmatched: 9. CDR3 size: 17 residues. Germline V lookup: CDR1 SEHNR, CDR2 FQNEAQ (reference sequence). CDR3 bases: TGTGCCAGCAGCTTCTCCGGGGGACAGGGGATTAATCAGCCCCAGCATTTT. It yields the protein CASSFSGGQGINQPQHF.

This clone appeared once. The CDR3 coding sequence is TGCGCCAGTGGGACAGGGGCTGAGGAGACCCAGTACTTC. The encoded protein is CASGTGAEETQYF. The chain has TRBV5-1 and TRBJ2-5, with 10 bases that match TRBD1. The CDR3 loop spans 13 amino acids. The V gene end was trimmed by 8 bases and the J gene end by 5 bases; junction bases not matched to a gene: 6. Germline lookup yields CDR1 SGHRS and CDR2 YFSETQ.

As regards this clone: Other DNA sequences in the same sample also yield this CDR3. The rearrangement uses TRBV19 and TRBJ2-5, with TRBD1 as a possible D gene (6 bases). The germline gives CDR1 LNHDA, CDR2 SQIVND (reference sequence). V shed 5 bases and J shed 2 bases, with 9 bases lying between them. This CDR3 contains 13 residues. The chain's CDR3 is CASSSTGQETQYF. As DNA, the CDR3 is TGTGCCAGTAGTTCCACAGGGCAAGAGACCCAGTACTTC.

This rearrangement joins TRBV7-2 to TRBJ1-5; D call uncertain. Trimming took 2 bases from V and 0 from J, leaving 17 bases between them. Germline V lookup: CDR1 SGHTA, CDR2 FQGNSA. The CDR3 sequence is 18 residues long. The DNA for the CDR3 is TGTGCCAGCAGCTTAAGGTCTAAAACTAGGGATAGCAATCAGCCCCAGCATTTT. Encoded protein: CASSLRSKTRDSNQPQHF.

This clone was observed a few times. The V gene is TRBV9, the J gene TRBJ1-6; D is uncertain. This CDR3 has 15 amino acids. Looked up from germline, CDR1 is SGDLS and CDR2 is YYNGEE. V shed 4 bases and J shed 10 bases, with 18 bases lying between them. Here the CDR3 reads CASSTSGVRGSPLHF. The CDR3, as DNA: TGTGCCAGCAGCACTAGCGGGGTAAGAGGATCACCCCTCCACTTT.

This chain uses TRBV19 with TRBJ2-7; D ambiguous. The CDR3 length is 11 residues. Trimming took off 5 bases at V and 2 bases at J, with 4 bases between the two ends. Germline CDR1 LNHDA, CDR2 SQIVND (reference sequence). In DNA form, the CDR3 reads TGTGCCAGTAGTTCGGCCTACGAGCAGTACTTC. It codes for CASSSAYEQYF.

Notes on this clone: The identical CDR3 is also encoded by other nucleotide sequences in the sample. This chain connects TRBV5-1 to TRBJ2-3; D perhaps matches TRBD1 (5 bases). V lost 4 bases to trimming and J lost 2 bases, with 11 bases between them. There are 14 residues in the CDR3. The germline V gene encodes CDR1 SGHRS and CDR2 YFSETQ. The DNA of the CDR3 is TGCGCCAGCAGCCTGGGGCAAAACACAGATACGCAGTATTTT. Residues: CASSLGQNTDTQYF.

This clone was found a few times. The V call is TRBV5-1, the J call TRBJ2-5; 9 nucleotides align to TRBD1. The CDR3 has 15 residues. Losses at the gene ends were 3 bases for V and 2 bases for J; bases not matched to a gene: 5. Germline values: CDR1 SGHRS, CDR2 YFSETQ. CDR3 protein: CASSSDGTGQETQYF. CDR3 coding DNA: TGCGCCAGCAGCTCTGACGGGACAGGGCAAGAGACCCAGTACTTC. Looking up the rest from reference TRBV5-1 and TRBJ2-5 gives the full variable domain: KAGVTQTPRYLIKTRGQQVTLSCSPISGHRSVSWYQQTPGQGLQFLFEYFSETQRNKGNFPGRFSGRQFSNSRSEMNVSTLELGDSALYLCASSSDGTGQETQYFGPGTRLLVL.

The rearrangement joins TRBV5-1 to TRBJ1-2, with D tentatively TRBD1 (5 bases). Trimming shortened V by 2 bases and J by 1 base, and 9 bases separated the two germline ends. The CDR3 covers 14 residues. Germline CDR1 is SGHRS and CDR2 is YFSETQ. The DNA of the CDR3 is TGCGCCAGCAGCTTTGGCGGGGGTAACTATGGCTACACCTTC. Protein product: CASSFGGGNYGYTF.

The rearrangement joins TRBV4-1 to TRBJ2-3; TRBD2 matches at 10 bases. CDR3 size: 17 residues. The ends lost 4 bases at V and 3 bases at J; junction bases unmatched: 10. Germline V CDR1 and CDR2: MGHRA, YSYEKL. The CDR3 reads CASSPSGGLAATDTQYF. In DNA form, the CDR3 reads TGCGCCAGCAGCCCCAGCGGAGGACTAGCGGCAACAGATACGCAGTATTTT.

This clone has a single count. The chain is built from TRBV7-9 and TRBJ2-1; D is perhaps TRBD1 (6 bases). Germline assignment: CDR1 SEHNR and CDR2 FQNEAQ (reference sequence). The CDR3 extends over 15 amino acids. The ends were cut back, 4 bases at V and 3 bases at J, with 13 bases in the middle. CDR3 sequence (DNA): TGTGCCAGCAGCTCGCAGGGACAAATCTACAATGAGCAGTTCTTC. As protein: CASSSQGQIYNEQFF.

The J gene is TRBJ2-7, the V gene TRBV10-1, with D possibly being TRBD2 (5 bases). Germline V gene lookup returns CDR1 WNHNN and CDR2 SYGVQD (reference sequence). The V end lost 0 bases, the J end lost 7 bases, and 13 bases lay between the germline ends. This CDR3 is 14 amino acids long. CDR3 in amino acids: CASSESVFSGEQYF. As DNA, the CDR3 is TGCGCCAGCAGTGAGTCAGTCTTCTCGGGGGAGCAGTACTTC.

This clone was detected a few times. V gene TRBV5-1 combines with J gene TRBJ1-2, with 8 positions matching TRBD1. The CDR3 loop spans 16 amino acids. The V segment lost 1 base and the J segment 8 bases; nucleotides outside the gene matches: 13. Germline CDR1 reads SGHRS; CDR2 reads YFSETQ. CDR3 DNA: TGCGCCAGCAGCTTGCAACCTGGGACAGGCCCTTTGGGCTACACCTTC. Protein sequence: CASSLQPGTGPLGYTF.

The V and J genes are TRBV5-6 and TRBJ1-2, with D hard to call. The germline CDR1 and CDR2 sequences are SGHDT and YYEEEE. This CDR3 is built from 13 residues. V was trimmed by 0 bases and J by 2 bases, leaving 5 bases between them. CDR3 DNA sequence: TGTGCCAGCAGCTTGGCCAGAAACTATGGCTACACCTTC. It yields the protein CASSLARNYGYTF.

The chain couples TRBV27 to TRBJ2-5; 8 bases align to TRBD1. CDR1 and CDR2 from the germline V gene are MNHEY and SMNVEV (reference sequence). V gave up 6 bases and J gave up 7 bases; unmatched junction bases: 10. The CDR3 runs 14 residues. The CDR3 reads CASSSAGGDGTQYF. CDR3 in DNA: TGTGCCAGCAGCTCGGCAGGGGGCGATGGGACCCAGTACTTC.

The V and J genes are TRBV11-2 and TRBJ2-7, with 11 bases fitting TRBD2. V shed 7 bases, J shed 6 bases, and the junction held 11 bases outside the gene matches. Germline loops: CDR1 SGHAT, CDR2 FQNNGV. The CDR3 is 15 amino acids. Here the CDR3 DNA reads TGTGCCAGCACCCCGCGGCTAGCGGGGGGTAGCGAGCAGTACTTC. It encodes CASTPRLAGGSEQYF.

V is TRBV3-1 (or the pseudogene TRBV3-2) and J is TRBJ1-1, with D perhaps matching TRBD1 (5 bases). Between the trimmed V and J ends, which lost 4 bases and 3 bases, there was a span of 15 bases. Germline V lookup: CDR1 LGHDT, CDR2 YNNKEL (reference sequence). This CDR3 contains 15 residues. The CDR3 nucleotides read TGTGCCAGCAGCCTAGGAATCAGGGAGGACACTGAAGCTTTCTTT. This encodes CASSLGIREDTEAFF.

The rearrangement links TRBV7-9 to TRBJ2-5; perhaps TRBD1 as D (7 bases). Trimming removed 4 bases from V and 2 bases from J, with 20 bases in between. The CDR3 has 17 amino acids. From germline, CDR1 is SEHNR and CDR2 FQNEAQ (reference sequence). The CDR3 here is CASSSQGGRRPQETQYF. The CDR3 DNA sequence: TGTGCCAGCAGCTCCCAGGGGGGACGGAGACCGCAAGAGACCCAGTACTTC.

The chain uses TRBV18 and TRBJ1-2, with 9 bases that match TRBD1. The germline CDR1 and CDR2 sequences are KGHSH and LQKENI. V dropped 3 bases and J dropped 4; count of bases not matched to a gene: 6. CDR3 size: 15 residues. CDR3 protein: CASSPTGGTFYGYTF. Written as DNA, the CDR3 is TGTGCCAGCTCACCGACAGGGGGAACGTTCTATGGCTACACCTTC.

The V call is TRBV13, the J call TRBJ2-3; the D gene is possibly TRBD1 (6 bases). Looked up from germline, CDR1 is PRHDT and CDR2 is FYEKMQ (reference sequence). Trimming stripped 5 bases from V and 3 bases from J, with 9 bases between. This CDR3 comprises 13 residues. CDR3 in DNA: TGTGCCAGCAGCCGTAGGGGGACAGATACGCAGTATTTT. Translation gives CASSRRGTDTQYF. Full variable domain (outside the CDR3, taken from reference TRBV13 and TRBJ2-3): AAGVIQSPRHLIKEKRETATLKCYPIPRHDTVYWYQQGPGQDPQFLISFYEKMQSDKGSIPDRFSAQQFSDYHSELNMSSLELGDSALYFCASSRRGTDTQYFGPGTRLTVL.

The rearrangement uses TRBV5-1 and TRBJ2-3, with 7 nucleotides matching TRBD1. The CDR3 totals 14 residues. V shed 2 bases and J 2 bases; nucleotides not matched to a gene: 2. Looked up from germline, CDR1 is SGHRS and CDR2 is YFSETQ. The CDR3 protein is CASSLGTVTDTQYF. The CDR3 nucleotides are TGCGCCAGCAGCTTAGGGACAGTCACAGATACGCAGTATTTT.

CDR3 DNA sequence: TGTGCCAGCAGTGAAGGCCAGACTTATAATTCACCCCTCCACTTT. Its protein product is CASSEGQTYNSPLHF. V gene TRBV6-1 combines with J gene TRBJ1-6, with unresolved D. The CDR3 is 15 amino acids. V lost 1 base and J lost 4, with 8 bases in between. Germline V lookup: CDR1 MNHNS, CDR2 SASEGT.

The genes are TRBV6-2 or TRBV6-3 and TRBJ2-7, with TRBD2 identical over 13 bases. Germline trimming cut 4 bases from V and 3 bases from J; bases unmatched to any gene: 6. This CDR3 has 16 residues. Germline V lookup: CDR1 MNHEY, CDR2 SVGEGT. CDR3 bases: TGTGCCAGCAGTTCCGGGACTAGCGGGGTTTACTACGAGCAGTACTTC. Its translation is CASSSGTSGVYYEQYF.

J is TRBJ2-1 and V is TRBV11-2; 8 bases line up with TRBD2. The CDR3 runs to 16 residues. The germline gives CDR1 SGHAT, CDR2 FQNNGV. The V gene end was trimmed by 3 bases and the J gene end by 4 bases; junction bases not matched to a gene: 8. The CDR3 region has the DNA TGTGCCAGCAGCTTCGGGGGGGCCGAACCTTACAATGAGCAGTTCTTC. This translates into CASSFGGAEPYNEQFF. Drawing the rest from reference TRBV11-2 and TRBJ2-1, the complete variable domain is EAGVAQSPRYKIIEKRQSVAFWCNPISGHATLYWYQQILGQGPKLLIQFQNNGVVDDSQLPKDRFSAERLKGVDSTLKIQPAKLEDSAVYLCASSFGGAEPYNEQFFGPGTRLTVL.

The chain carries TRBV2 and TRBJ1-1; 7 positions agree with TRBD1. V lost 7 bases to trimming and J lost 8 bases; unmatched junction nucleotides: 10. Germline-derived CDR1 and CDR2 are SNHLY and FYNNEI. The CDR3 is made up of 13 amino acids. CDR3 DNA sequence: TGTGCCAGCATTCAAGGGGGCTCCGGGGAAGCTTTCTTT. Translating it yields CASIQGGSGEAFF.

The J gene is TRBJ2-3, the V gene TRBV4-2; perhaps TRBD1 as D (5 bases). This CDR3 contains 16 residues. Trimming removed 2 bases from V and 4 bases from J, with 16 bases in between. Germline CDR1 LGHNA, CDR2 YNFKEQ. This CDR3 reads CASSQKPSWGPDTQYF. The CDR3 DNA follows: TGTGCCAGCAGCCAAAAACCCTCATGGGGCCCAGATACGCAGTATTTT.

This chain links TRBV19 with TRBJ1-1; D perhaps matches TRBD1 (5 bases). This CDR3 is built from 15 residues. In germline, CDR1 is LNHDA, CDR2 SQIVND (reference sequence). The germline V and J ends were trimmed by 0 bases and 7 bases, with 15 bases remaining between them. CDR3 nucleotides: TGTGCCAGTAGTATAGATCCGGTGGGGCTCATTGAAGCTTTCTTT. This encodes CASSIDPVGLIEAFF. Together with reference TRBV19 and TRBJ1-1, the CDR3 gives the full variable domain: DGGITQSPKYLFRKEGQNVTLSCEQNLNHDAMYWYRQDPGQGLRLIYYSQIVNDFQKGDIAEGYSVSREKKESFPLTVTSAQKNPTAFYLCASSIDPVGLIEAFFGQGTRLTVV.

This chain connects TRBV7-8 to TRBJ2-7, with 8 bases matching TRBD1. J gave up 0 bases and V 4 bases, and 2 bases lay outside the gene matches. The CDR3 consists of 14 residues. CDR1 SGHVS and CDR2 FQNEAQ come from the germline V gene. Here the CDR3 DNA reads TGTGCCAGCAGCTCACAGGGGGGCTCCTACGAGCAGTACTTC. Its translation: CASSSQGGSYEQYF.

This chain connects TRBV2 to TRBJ1-6; D gene uncertain. The CDR3 covers 16 residues. Germline V CDR1 and CDR2: SNHLY, FYNNEI. V lost 5 bases and J lost 8, with 19 bases in between. CDR3: CASSPSRLDPYSPLHF. CDR3 nucleotide sequence: TGTGCCAGCAGTCCAAGCAGACTCGACCCATATTCACCCCTCCACTTT.

CDR3 loop: CASNTGTGVVGQPQHF. Written as DNA, the CDR3 is TGTGCCAGCAATACCGGGACAGGGGTGGTTGGTCAGCCCCAGCATTTT. The chain joins TRBV2 to TRBJ1-5; 10 nucleotides line up with TRBD1. The CDR3 contains 16 residues. The germline CDR1 and CDR2 sequences are SNHLY and FYNNEI. The trim removed 7 bases at V and 6 bases at J, leaving 12 bases unmatched.

The gene calls are TRBV19 and TRBJ1-1, with D possibly matching TRBD1 (5 bases). Germline CDR1 reads LNHDA; CDR2 reads SQIVND (reference sequence). The CDR3 has 13 residues. The V end lost 3 bases, the J end lost 5 bases, and 10 bases lay between the germline ends. In nucleotides, the CDR3 is TGTGCCAGTAGTATTACAGGACGTACTGAAGCTTTCTTT. Protein product: CASSITGRTEAFF.